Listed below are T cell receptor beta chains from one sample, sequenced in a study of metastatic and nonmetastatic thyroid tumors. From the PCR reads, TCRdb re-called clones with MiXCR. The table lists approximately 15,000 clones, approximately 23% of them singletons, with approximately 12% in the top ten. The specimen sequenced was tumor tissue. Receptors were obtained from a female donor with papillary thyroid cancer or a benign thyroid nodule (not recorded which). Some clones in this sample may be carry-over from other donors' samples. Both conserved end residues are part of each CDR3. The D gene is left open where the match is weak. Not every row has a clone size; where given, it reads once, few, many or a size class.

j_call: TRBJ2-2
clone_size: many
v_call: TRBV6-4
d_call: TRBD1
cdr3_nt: TGTGCCAGCAGTCCCGGGACAGGGGGCGGGGAGCTGTTTTTT
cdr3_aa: CASSPGTGGGELFF

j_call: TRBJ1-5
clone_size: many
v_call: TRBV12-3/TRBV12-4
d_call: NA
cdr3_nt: TGTGCCAGCAGTTTAGAGGGAGCAGGACAGCCCCAGCATTTT
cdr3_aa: CASSLEGAGQPQHF

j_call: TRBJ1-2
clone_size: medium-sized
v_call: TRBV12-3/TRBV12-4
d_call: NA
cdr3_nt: TGTGCCAGCAGTTTATCGGTAGGGACCCCCTATGGCTACACCTTC
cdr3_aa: CASSLSVGTPYGYTF

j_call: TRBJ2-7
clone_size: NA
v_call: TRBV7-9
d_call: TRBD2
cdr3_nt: TGTGCCAGCAGCTCCGGACTAGCGGGAGTGCCGCAGTACTTC
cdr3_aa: CASSSGLAGVPQYF

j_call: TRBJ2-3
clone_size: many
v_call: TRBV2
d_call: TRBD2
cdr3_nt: TGTGCCAGCAAATACTGGCGGGAGGGCCTCGGGGGGACGTATACGCAGTATTTT
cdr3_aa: CASKYWREGLGGTYTQYF

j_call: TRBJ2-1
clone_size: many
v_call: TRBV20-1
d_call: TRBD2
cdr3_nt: TGCAGTGCTAGAGATCTACCGGGAGGGCCGGGGGATGAGCAGTTCTTC
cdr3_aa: CSARDLPGGPGDEQFF

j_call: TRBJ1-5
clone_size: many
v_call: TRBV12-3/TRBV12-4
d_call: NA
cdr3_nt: TGTGCCAGCAGTCCCCAGGGACGCGAGCCCCAGCATTTT
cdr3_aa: CASSPQGREPQHF

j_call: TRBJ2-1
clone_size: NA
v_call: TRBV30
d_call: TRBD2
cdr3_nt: TGTGCCTGGAGTACCAGCGGGGGGCCCCAGGAGCAGTTCTTC
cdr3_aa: CAWSTSGGPQEQFF

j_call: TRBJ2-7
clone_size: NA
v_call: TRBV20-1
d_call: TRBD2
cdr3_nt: TGCAGTGCTACCAATGTGACTAGCTGGAGGGCCGTTAACGAGCAGTACTTC
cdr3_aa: CSATNVTSWRAVNEQYF

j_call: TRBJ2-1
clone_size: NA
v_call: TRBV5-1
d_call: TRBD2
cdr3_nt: TGCGCCAGCAGCTCGGGACTAGCGGGTACCCCCTACAATGAGCAGTTCTTC
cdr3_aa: CASSSGLAGTPYNEQFF

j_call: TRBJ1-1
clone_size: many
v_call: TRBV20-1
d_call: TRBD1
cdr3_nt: TGCAGTGCTAGAGATGACAGGGAGACTGAAGCTTTCTTT
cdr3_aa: CSARDDRETEAFF

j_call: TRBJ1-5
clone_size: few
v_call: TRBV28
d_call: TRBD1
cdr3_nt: TGTGCCAGCTGGCGGACAGGGGAGGATCAGCCCCAGCATTTT
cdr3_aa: CASWRTGEDQPQHF

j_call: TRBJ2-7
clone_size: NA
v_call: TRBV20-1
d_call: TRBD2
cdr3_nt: TGCATTGCCACTCGGACTAGCGGGACTTCCGATCAGTACTTC
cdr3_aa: CIATRTSGTSDQYF

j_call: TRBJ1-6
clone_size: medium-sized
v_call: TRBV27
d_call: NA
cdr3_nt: TGTGCCAGCACCCGATTTTGGGGCGATGATTCACCCCTCCACTTT
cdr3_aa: CASTRFWGDDSPLHF

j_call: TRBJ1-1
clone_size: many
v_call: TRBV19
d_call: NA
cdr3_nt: TGTGCCAGTAGTGATCCGGGGCCAGAAGCTTTCTTT
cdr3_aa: CASSDPGPEAFF

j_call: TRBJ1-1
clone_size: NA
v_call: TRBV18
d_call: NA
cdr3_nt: TGTGCCAGCTCACCACAGGGTGGGACTGAAGCTTTCTTT
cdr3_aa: CASSPQGGTEAFF

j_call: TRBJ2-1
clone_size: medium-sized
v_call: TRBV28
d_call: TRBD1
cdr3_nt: TGTGCCAGCAGTCCGATGGGACAGGGCTACAATGAGCAGTTCTTC
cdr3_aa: CASSPMGQGYNEQFF

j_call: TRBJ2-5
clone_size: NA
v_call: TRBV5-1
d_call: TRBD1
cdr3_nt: TGCGCCAGAAGACCCGGGACAGGGGTTCGGGAGACCCAGTACTTC
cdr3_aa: CARRPGTGVRETQYF

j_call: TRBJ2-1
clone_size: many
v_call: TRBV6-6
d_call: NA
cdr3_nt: TGTGCCAGCAGTTACGAGGTCAATGAGCAGTTCTTC
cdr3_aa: CASSYEVNEQFF

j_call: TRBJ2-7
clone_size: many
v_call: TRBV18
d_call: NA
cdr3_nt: TGTGCCAGCTCACCACGGAAGGGGTCGAGCTCCTACGAGCAGTACTTC
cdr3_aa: CASSPRKGSSSYEQYF

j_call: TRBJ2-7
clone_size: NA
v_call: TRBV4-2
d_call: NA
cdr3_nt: TGTGCCAGTATCTCGTATGTGGGACCAGGCGGTAGAACCTACGAGCAGTACTTC
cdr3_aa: CASISYVGPGGRTYEQYF

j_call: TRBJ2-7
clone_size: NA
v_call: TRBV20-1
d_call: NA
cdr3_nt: TGCAGTGCCTTAAGCATGGACAGCTACGAGCCGTACTTC
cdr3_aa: CSALSMDSYEPYF

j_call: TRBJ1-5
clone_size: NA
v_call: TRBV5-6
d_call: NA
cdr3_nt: TGTGCCAGCAGCTCTTGGCGGGATCGCGGACAGCCCCAGCATTTT
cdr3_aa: CASSSWRDRGQPQHF

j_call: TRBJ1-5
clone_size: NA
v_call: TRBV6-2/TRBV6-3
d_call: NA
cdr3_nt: TGTGCCAGCAGTCGAGAACGGGTTCAGCCCCAGCATTTT
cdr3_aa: CASSRERVQPQHF

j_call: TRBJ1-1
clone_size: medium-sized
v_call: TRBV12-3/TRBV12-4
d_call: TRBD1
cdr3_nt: TGTGCCAGCAGTCGGACAGGGAACACTGAAGCTTTCTTT
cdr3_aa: CASSRTGNTEAFF

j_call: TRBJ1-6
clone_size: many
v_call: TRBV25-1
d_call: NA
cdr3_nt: TGTGCCAGCAGTGAATGGGGGATTGGAACCTTCTCCTATAATTCACCCCTCCACTTT
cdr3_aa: CASSEWGIGTFSYNSPLHF

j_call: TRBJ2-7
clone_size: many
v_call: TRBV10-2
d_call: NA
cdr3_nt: TGCGCCAGCACGCCAGGGACCGTCTCCTACGAGCAGTACTTC
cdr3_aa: CASTPGTVSYEQYF

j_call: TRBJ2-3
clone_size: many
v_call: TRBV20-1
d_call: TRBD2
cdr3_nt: TGCAGTGCCGCCCCTGAGGGACTAGCTCCCGACACGCAGTATTTT
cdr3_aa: CSAAPEGLAPDTQYF

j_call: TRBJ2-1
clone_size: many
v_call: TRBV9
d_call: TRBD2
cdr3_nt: TGTGCCAGCAGCGTCTCTCCGGGACTAGCGGACAATGAGCAGTTCTTC
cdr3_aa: CASSVSPGLADNEQFF

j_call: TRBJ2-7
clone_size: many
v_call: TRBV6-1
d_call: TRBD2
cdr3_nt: TGTGCCAGCAGCACCCGGCCGGGACTAGCTAAACAGTACTTC
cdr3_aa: CASSTRPGLAKQYF

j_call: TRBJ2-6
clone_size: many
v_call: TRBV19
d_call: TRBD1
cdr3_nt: TGTGCCATTGGTACGACAGGGGCTGGGGCCAACGTCCTGACTTTC
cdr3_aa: CAIGTTGAGANVLTF

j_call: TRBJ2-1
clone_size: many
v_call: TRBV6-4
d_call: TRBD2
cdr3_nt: TGTGCCAGCAGTGACGGAGCGGGGGAATACAATGAGCAGTTCTTC
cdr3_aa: CASSDGAGEYNEQFF

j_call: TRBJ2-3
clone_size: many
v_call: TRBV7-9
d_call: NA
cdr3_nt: TGTGCCAGCAGCTACCACGGAGCAGATACGCAGTATTTT
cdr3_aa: CASSYHGADTQYF